This TCR beta chain was identified during a study of T cells after yellow fever vaccination. Regarding the study as a whole: Overall, a small share of clonotypes was seen in both CD4 and CD8 compartments. Booster samples showed a return of most primary-vaccination clones (roughly 96% CD4, 80% to 90% CD8).

TCRdb redid the calling of the 5' RACE reads with MiXCR, one entry per CDR3 protein. The sample holds roughly 320,000 distinct CDR3 sequences, around a tenth seen once. The CDR3 length is 16 residues. The trim removed 3 bases at V and 7 bases at J, leaving 12 bases unmatched. Germline assignment: CDR1 SGHTA and CDR2 FQGNSA. As to this clonotype: Its specificity is not known.

V usage is TRBV7-2 and J usage is TRBJ2-3, with 8 nucleotides matching TRBD2. The sequence was collected from a man between 18 and 29 years old who received the YFV17D yellow fever vaccine. This material consisted of CD4+ T cells sorted from PBMCs, taken 45 days after the yellow fever booster vaccination. CDR3 bases: TGTGCCAGCAGCTTTATTGAGCGGGGGCCGAGAAATACGCAGTATTTT. Protein: CASSFIERGPRNTQYF.